This entry features one T cell receptor (beta chain) sequence. Its antigen is currently unknown. Trimming left V 5 bases short and J 0 bases short, with 18 bases between. The length of the CDR3 is 17 residues. Germline assignment: CDR1 SGHVS and CDR2 FNYEAQ. This table comes from immunoSEQ multiplex PCR, and its TCRdb copy is limited to in-frame clones, with some not included. The top ten clones hold roughly 0.13% of a sample with under 2,500,000 clones, more than 90% of them seen once. This sample stems from a study of shared clonotypes between healthy human individuals. Notes on the study in general: Sampling covered blood only; tissue repertoires likely differ. Naive subsets typically showed greater estimated richness than memory subsets.

A CD45RA-negative memory subset and a CD45RA+ naive subset were separated from the CD4+ cells. Sequenced sample: naive CD4+ T cells sorted from blood. The subset was: CD45RA+ positively selected. This chain uses TRBV7-6 with TRBJ2-3; possibly TRBD2 for D (5 bases). This sequence originates from a man between 18 and 35 years old in good health. CDR3 sequence reads: CASSPPLSGRSTDTQYF. DNA of the CDR3: TGTGCCAGCAGCCCCCCGTTGAGCGGCAGAAGCACAGATACGCAGTATTTT. The full variable domain, completed using reference TRBV7-6 and TRBJ2-3, is GAGVSQSPRYKVTKRGQDVALRCDPISGHVSLYWYRQALGQGPEFLTYFNYEAQQDKSGLPNDRFSAERPEGSISTLTIQRTEQRDSAMYRCASSPPLSGRSTDTQYFGPGTRLTVL.